This T cell receptor (beta chain) derives from a study of blood T cells in healthy people across ages. To note about this clonotype: The junction shows a germline mismatch at one end, possibly a read error.

Using a J-beta primer mix together with a sample-barcoded 5' primer, a second PCR was run for roughly 6 to 11 cycles. TCRdb independently ran MiXCR on the 5' RACE reads; one entry per CDR3 protein. The data hold about 1.5 million distinct CDR3 sequences, with approximately 43% observed a single time. The origin of this receptor is a woman between 18 and 29 years old in good health. Sequencing was carried out using blood.

The CDR3 loop is CSAPKGGNSIHEQYF. For the CDR3, the DNA is TGTAGTGCCCCCAAGGGGGGGAACTCAATCCATGAGCAGTACTTC. The rearrangement links TRBV20-1 to TRBJ2-7; maybe TRBD2 (7 bases). The CDR3 length is 15 residues. Per the germline V gene, CDR1 is DFQATT and CDR2 is SNEGSKA (reference sequence).